The 23 T cell receptor beta chains given below trace back to one sample, sequenced in a study of blood T cell repertoires in COVID-19. Assay used: immunoSEQ multiplex PCR; TCRdb lists only in-frame clones, some missing. The sample holds 200,000 to 250,000 clones, around 82% seen once. The sequenced sample was peripheral blood. The receptors originated from a woman aged 70 to 79 with acute or convalescent COVID-19.

The rearrangement joins TRBV19 to TRBJ2-2; 12 nucleotides agree with TRBD2. CDR3 length equals 19 residues. Germline trimming cut 5 bases from V and 4 bases from J; bases unmatched to any gene: 14. The V gene's germline CDR1 is LNHDA and CDR2 SQIVND (reference sequence). CDR3 sequence: CASSLRLAGVRSATGELFF. For the CDR3, the DNA is TGTGCCAGTAGTTTACGACTAGCGGGAGTTCGGTCCGCCACCGGGGAGCTGTTTTTT. The variable domain in full, completed from reference TRBV19 and TRBJ2-2, reads DGGITQSPKYLFRKEGQNVTLSCEQNLNHDAMYWYRQDPGQGLRLIYYSQIVNDFQKGDIAEGYSVSREKKESFPLTVTSAQKNPTAFYLCASSLRLAGVRSATGELFFGEGSRLTVL.

This clone was found once. The chain recombines TRBV19 with TRBJ1-1; TRBD1 might be the D (5 bases). V lost 1 base and J 5 bases, leaving 11 bases between the germline ends. This CDR3 comprises 14 residues. CDR1 LNHDA and CDR2 SQIVND come from the germline V gene (reference sequence). CDR3 protein: CASSIGTGHTEAFF. CDR3 bases: TGTGCCAGTAGTATAGGTACAGGACATACTGAAGCTTTCTTT.

This chain joins TRBV7-2 and TRBJ2-1, with 8 bases lining up with TRBD2. The germline gives CDR1 SGHTA, CDR2 FQGNSA. J gave up 7 bases and V 1 base, and 6 bases lay outside the gene matches. The CDR3 runs 15 residues. The CDR3 here is CASSLDGRAWNEQFF. The CDR3 nucleotides read TGTGCCAGCAGCTTAGACGGGAGGGCATGGAATGAGCAGTTCTTC.

V and J are TRBV15 and TRBJ2-3; TRBD2 matches 12 bases. V trimming: 5 bases; J trimming: 5 bases; junction bases outside the gene matches: 5. Germline-derived CDR1 and CDR2 are LNHNV and YYDKDF (reference sequence). The CDR3 contains 15 residues. CDR3 DNA sequence: TGTGCCACCAGCGTAAGACTAGCGGGAGTAGATACGCAGTATTTT. Translated: CATSVRLAGVDTQYF.

The chain combines TRBV30 with TRBJ1-1; maybe TRBD1 (5 bases). Germline lookup yields CDR1 GTSNPN and CDR2 SVGIG (reference sequence). V gave up 5 bases and J gave up 11 bases, with 12 bases separating them. The CDR3 is 10 residues long. The CDR3 here is CAWAQGEAFF. CDR3 sequence (DNA): TGTGCCTGGGCTCAGGGCGAGGCTTTCTTT.

The genes are TRBV28 and TRBJ2-7, with 7 nucleotides matching TRBD1. The V segment lost 11 bases and the J segment 2 bases; nucleotides outside the gene matches: 9. The CDR3 runs to 13 residues. The germline gives CDR1 MDHEN, CDR2 SYDVKM. CDR3 DNA: TGTGCCGCCACGGGACAGCTAACCTACGAGCAGTACTTC. Translation gives CAATGQLTYEQYF.

The chain uses TRBV10-1 and TRBJ1-5, with 10 bases aligning to TRBD1. The CDR3 consists of 14 residues. Trimming cost V 4 bases and J 5 bases; bases outside gene matches: 2. CDR1 and CDR2 from the germline V gene are WNHNN and SYGVQD (reference sequence). The CDR3, as DNA: TGCGCCAGCAGTGCCGGGACAGGGGATCAGCCCCAGCATTTT. This encodes CASSAGTGDQPQHF.

This chain joins TRBV5-1 and TRBJ1-5; 9 bases agree with TRBD1. Germline-derived CDR1 and CDR2 are SGHRS and YFSETQ. This CDR3 region has 18 residues. V was pared by 3 bases and J by 9 bases, with 19 bases of the junction left unmatched. The CDR3 region is CASSSCGDRAGGWRPQHF. The DNA of the CDR3 is TGCGCCAGCAGCTCTTGTGGGGACAGGGCGGGGGGCTGGCGGCCCCAGCATTTT.

The rearrangement uses TRBV28 and TRBJ2-1; D may be TRBD2 (6 bases). V was trimmed by 6 bases and J by 0 bases, leaving 15 bases between them. Germline CDR1 reads MDHEN; CDR2 reads SYDVKM. The CDR3 totals 16 residues. CDR3 nucleotide sequence: TGTGCCAGCAGCCCTCCGGGACTCGCCTCCTACAATGAGCAGTTCTTC. Amino acid sequence: CASSPPGLASYNEQFF.

The chain has TRBV6-5 and TRBJ2-4; 8 positions agree with TRBD1. The ends lost 6 bases at V and 3 bases at J; junction bases unmatched: 4. Germline lookup yields CDR1 MNHEY and CDR2 SVGAGI. The CDR3 contains 14 residues. The CDR3 loop is CASRPTGGKNIQYF. The CDR3 DNA sequence: TGTGCCAGCAGGCCTACAGGGGGCAAAAACATTCAGTACTTC.

V gene TRBV4-1 combines with J gene TRBJ1-3; D unclear. CDR1 and CDR2 (germline): MGHRA, YSYEKL. V lost 0 bases and J lost 3, with 27 bases in between. CDR3 size: 21 residues. In DNA form, the CDR3 reads TGCGCCAGCAGCCAAGAATCGCAGGTGGTGTCGGTCGGGGTCTATGGAAACACCATATATTTT. This translates into CASSQESQVVSVGVYGNTIYF.

The chain links TRBV5-1 to TRBJ2-6; maybe TRBD1 (6 bases). The V and J ends lost 3 bases and 2 bases respectively, with 12 bases between them. This CDR3 is 16 amino acids long. Germline V gene data show CDR1 as SGHRS and CDR2 as YFSETQ. The CDR3 bases are TGCGCCAGCAGCTACTACAGGGATACTGGGGCCAACGTCCTGACTTTC. Translated, it gives CASSYYRDTGANVLTF.

CDR3 coding DNA: TGTGCCAGCAGTTTTCAGACAGGGGGCCCCTACGAGCAGTACTTC. Translation: CASSFQTGGPYEQYF. The J gene is TRBJ2-7, the V gene TRBV28, with 10 bases that match TRBD1. V lost 3 bases and J lost 2; bases outside the gene matches: 4. The CDR3 consists of 15 residues. The germline V gene encodes CDR1 MDHEN and CDR2 SYDVKM.

The chain employs TRBV2 and TRBJ2-3; 11 bases map to TRBD2. Looked up from germline, CDR1 is SNHLY and CDR2 is FYNNEI. V trimming: 5 bases; J trimming: 5 bases; junction bases outside the gene matches: 6. The CDR3 is 15 amino acids. CDR3: CASSLLAGDKDTQYF. The DNA of the CDR3 is TGTGCCAGCAGTCTACTAGCGGGAGATAAAGATACGCAGTATTTT. Full variable domain (missing parts from reference TRBV2 and TRBJ2-3): EPEVTQTPSHQVTQMGQEVILRCVPISNHLYFYWYRQILGQKVEFLVSFYNNEISEKSEIFDDQFSVERPDGSNFTLKIRSTKLEDSAMYFCASSLLAGDKDTQYFGPGTRLTVL.

V gene TRBV5-4 combines with J gene TRBJ2-1; 8 nucleotides match TRBD2. CDR3 length: 14 residues. CDR1 and CDR2 (germline): SGHNT, YYREEE (reference sequence). V lost 4 bases to trimming and J lost 6 bases; unmatched junction nucleotides: 6. The CDR3 loop is CASSAPGTSNEQFF. The CDR3 region has the DNA TGTGCCAGCAGCGCGCCCGGGACTAGCAATGAGCAGTTCTTC.

The rearrangement links TRBV29-1 to TRBJ2-1, with D unclear. The germline V and J ends were trimmed by 7 bases and 9 bases, with 25 bases remaining between them. Germline lookup yields CDR1 SQVTM and CDR2 ANQGSEA. The CDR3 loop spans 15 amino acids. The CDR3 DNA sequence: TGCAGCGCTGGATCTCCTTCGCTAGTTATCAGTGAGCAGTTCTTC. Translation: CSAGSPSLVISEQFF.

A few counts support this clone. The chain is built from TRBV6-5 and TRBJ1-2; tentatively, D is TRBD1 (6 bases). The germline V gene encodes CDR1 MNHEY and CDR2 SVGAGI. CDR3 length: 15 residues. V lost 3 bases, J lost 6 bases, and 17 bases lay in between. The DNA for the CDR3 is TGTGCCAGCAGTTATGGGGGGGCGCCAGGGGATGGCTACACCTTC. Its translation is CASSYGGAPGDGYTF.

This clone occurred once. The chain employs TRBV28 and TRBJ2-2, with no clear D. This CDR3 region has 13 residues. CDR1 is MDHEN and CDR2 is SYDVKM in the germline V gene. With 8 bases removed from V and 0 bases from J, the gap between germline ends came to 7 bases. The CDR3 DNA sequence: TGTGCCAGCCTCCGGGCGAACACCGGGGAGCTGTTTTTT. Encoded protein: CASLRANTGELFF.

The chain recombines TRBV7-9 with TRBJ1-6; no definite D call. V was trimmed by 5 bases and J by 8 bases, leaving 10 bases between them. The germline V gene encodes CDR1 SEHNR and CDR2 FQNEAQ (reference sequence). This CDR3 is built from 13 residues. DNA of the CDR3: TGTGCCAGCAGCCCCGGTGTGGATTCACCCCTCCACTTT. It specifies CASSPGVDSPLHF.

This chain links TRBV5-1 with TRBJ2-5; TRBD1 might be the D (6 bases). Germline assignment: CDR1 SGHRS and CDR2 YFSETQ. With 2 bases removed from V and 4 bases from J, the gap between germline ends came to 15 bases. The CDR3 runs 15 residues. CDR3 region: CASSFTTRGGETQYF. CDR3 sequence (DNA): TGCGCCAGCAGCTTCACTACCAGGGGTGGAGAGACCCAGTACTTC.

The table lists this clone with a few counts. This chain links TRBV7-2 with TRBJ2-1; 15 positions agree with TRBD2. Germline values: CDR1 SGHTA, CDR2 FQGNSA. The junction had 11 bases not matched to a gene; V was cut back by 5 bases and J by 9 bases. This CDR3 has 17 residues. In DNA form, the CDR3 reads TGTGCCAGCAGCCCCACTCCGGGACTAGCGGGAGGTGGTGAGCAGTTCTTC. This translates into CASSPTPGLAGGGEQFF.

J is TRBJ2-1 and V is TRBV24-1; 9 nucleotides match TRBD2. The germline V gene encodes CDR1 KGHDR and CDR2 SFDVKD. The CDR3 totals 19 residues. J lost 6 bases, V lost 4 bases, and 18 bases had no gene match. The CDR3 loop reads CATSDRREGRGTSPNEQFF. The CDR3 nucleotides are TGTGCCACCAGTGACCGGCGGGAGGGACGCGGGACTTCGCCCAATGAGCAGTTCTTC.

The rearrangement links TRBV7-8 to TRBJ2-7; maybe TRBD2 (5 bases). Germline loops: CDR1 SGHVS, CDR2 FQNEAQ. The V gene lost 4 bases and the J gene lost 1 base, with 11 bases spanning the gap. The CDR3 consists of 14 residues. For the CDR3, the DNA is TGTGCCAGCAGCTACTACGGGGAATCCTACGAGCAGTACTTC. Translated: CASSYYGESYEQYF.